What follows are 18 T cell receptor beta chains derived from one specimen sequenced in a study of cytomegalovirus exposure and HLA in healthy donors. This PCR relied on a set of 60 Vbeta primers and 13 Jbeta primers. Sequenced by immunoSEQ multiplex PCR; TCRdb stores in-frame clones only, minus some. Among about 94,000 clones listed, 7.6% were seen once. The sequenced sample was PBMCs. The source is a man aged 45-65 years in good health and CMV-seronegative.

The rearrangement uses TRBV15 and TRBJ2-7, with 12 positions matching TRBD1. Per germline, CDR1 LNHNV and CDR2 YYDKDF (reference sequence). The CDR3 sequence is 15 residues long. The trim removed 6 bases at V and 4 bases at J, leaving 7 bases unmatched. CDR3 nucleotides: TGTGCCACCAGTAGGGTGGGACAGGGGGCGTACGAGCAGTACTTC. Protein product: CATSRVGQGAYEQYF. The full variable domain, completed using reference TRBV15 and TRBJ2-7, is DAMVIQNPRYQVTQFGKPVTLSCSQTLNHNVMYWYQQKSSQAPKLLFHYYDKDFNNEADTPDNFQSRRPNTSFCFLDIRSPGLGDTAMYLCATSRVGQGAYEQYFGPGTRLTVT.

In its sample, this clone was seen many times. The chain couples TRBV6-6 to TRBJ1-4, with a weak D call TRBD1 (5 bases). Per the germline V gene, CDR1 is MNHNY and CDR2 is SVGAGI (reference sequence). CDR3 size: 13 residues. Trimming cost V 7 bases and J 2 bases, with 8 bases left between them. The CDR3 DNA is TGTGCCAGCAACCGGGGGACTAATGAAAAACTGTTTTTT. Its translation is CASNRGTNEKLFF.

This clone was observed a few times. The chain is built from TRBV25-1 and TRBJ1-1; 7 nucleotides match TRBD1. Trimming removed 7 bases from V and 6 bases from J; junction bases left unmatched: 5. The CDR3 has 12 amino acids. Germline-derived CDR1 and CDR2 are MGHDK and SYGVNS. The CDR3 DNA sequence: TGTGCCAGCAAGGGGGCTAGGGCTGAAGCTTTCTTT. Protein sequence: CASKGARAEAFF.

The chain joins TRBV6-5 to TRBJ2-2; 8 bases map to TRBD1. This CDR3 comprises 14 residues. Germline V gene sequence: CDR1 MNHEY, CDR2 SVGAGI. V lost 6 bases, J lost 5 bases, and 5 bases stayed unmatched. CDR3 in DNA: TGTGCCAGCAGGACAGGGGAACAAACCGGGGAGCTGTTTTTT. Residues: CASRTGEQTGELFF.

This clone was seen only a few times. The CDR3 spells CASRRDTNYGYTF. The CDR3 region has the DNA TGTGCCAGCCGCAGGGACACTAACTATGGCTACACCTTC. This chain links TRBV19 with TRBJ1-2, with D possibly TRBD1 on 6 matching bases. Trimming stripped 9 bases from V and 0 bases from J, with 11 bases between. This CDR3 is built from 13 residues. Germline V lookup: CDR1 LNHDA, CDR2 SQIVND (reference sequence).

For the CDR3, the DNA is TGTGCCAGCAGCTTTACTAGCGGGAGGGTCGATGAGCAGTTCTTC. It translates to CASSFTSGRVDEQFF. The gene calls are TRBV7-3 and TRBJ2-1; 13 positions agree with TRBD2. Trimming took 3 bases from V and 8 from J; bases not matched to a gene: 4. This CDR3 is 15 amino acids long. Germline CDR1 and CDR2: SGHTA and FQGTGA.

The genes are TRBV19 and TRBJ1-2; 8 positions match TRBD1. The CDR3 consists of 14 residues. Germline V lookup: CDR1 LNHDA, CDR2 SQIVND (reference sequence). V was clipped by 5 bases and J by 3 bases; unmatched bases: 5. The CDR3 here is CASSGRGRDYGYTF. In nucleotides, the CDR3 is TGTGCCAGTAGTGGCAGGGGGCGAGACTATGGCTACACCTTC.

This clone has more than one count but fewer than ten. CDR3 DNA sequence: TGTGCCAGCAGGGGACTAGTAGGTTACTACGAGCAGTACTTC. Amino acids: CASRGLVGYYEQYF. This rearrangement joins TRBV2 to TRBJ2-7, with 8 bases aligning to TRBD2. V was pared by 6 bases and J by 3 bases, with 7 bases of the junction left unmatched. Germline V gene sequence: CDR1 SNHLY, CDR2 FYNNEI. The CDR3 contains 14 residues.

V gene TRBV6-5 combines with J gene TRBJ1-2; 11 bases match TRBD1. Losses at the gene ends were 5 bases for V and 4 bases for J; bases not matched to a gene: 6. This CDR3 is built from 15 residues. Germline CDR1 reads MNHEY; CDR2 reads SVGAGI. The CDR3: CASSLDGTGGYGYTF. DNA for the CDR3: TGTGCCAGCAGTCTTGACGGGACAGGGGGCTATGGCTACACCTTC.

CDR3 sequence: CASTATRPGTGELFF. Here the CDR3 DNA reads TGTGCCAGCACCGCGACACGTCCTGGCACCGGGGAGCTGTTTTTT. This chain uses TRBV5-6 with TRBJ2-2; unclear D gene. Deletions cut 6 bases from V and 4 bases from J, with 16 bases between. Looked up from germline, CDR1 is SGHDT and CDR2 is YYEEEE. This CDR3 spans 15 amino acids.

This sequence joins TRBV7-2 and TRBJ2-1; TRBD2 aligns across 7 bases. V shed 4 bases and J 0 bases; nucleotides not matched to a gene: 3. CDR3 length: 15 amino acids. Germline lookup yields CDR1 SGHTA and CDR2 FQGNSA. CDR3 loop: CASSWRGSSYNEQFF. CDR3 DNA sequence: TGTGCCAGCAGCTGGCGGGGGAGCTCCTACAATGAGCAGTTCTTC.

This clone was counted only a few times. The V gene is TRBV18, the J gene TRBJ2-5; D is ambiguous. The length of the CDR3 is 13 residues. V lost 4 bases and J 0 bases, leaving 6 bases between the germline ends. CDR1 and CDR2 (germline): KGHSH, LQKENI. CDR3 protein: CASSLGHQETQYF. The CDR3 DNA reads TGTGCCAGCTCACTGGGCCACCAAGAGACCCAGTACTTC.

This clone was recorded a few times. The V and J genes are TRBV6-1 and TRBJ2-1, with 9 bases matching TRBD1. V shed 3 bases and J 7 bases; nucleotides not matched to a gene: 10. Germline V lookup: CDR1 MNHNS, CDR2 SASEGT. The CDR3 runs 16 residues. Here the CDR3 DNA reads TGTGCCAGCAGTGAGCTACCGGGACAGGGAAGTAATGAGCAGTTCTTC. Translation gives CASSELPGQGSNEQFF.

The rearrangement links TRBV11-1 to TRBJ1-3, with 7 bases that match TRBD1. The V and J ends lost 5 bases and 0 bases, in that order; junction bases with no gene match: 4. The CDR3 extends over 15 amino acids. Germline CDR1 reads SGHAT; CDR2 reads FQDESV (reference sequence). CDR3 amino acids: CASSDGTDSGNTIYF. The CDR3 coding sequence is TGTGCCAGCAGCGATGGGACAGACTCTGGAAACACCATATATTTT.

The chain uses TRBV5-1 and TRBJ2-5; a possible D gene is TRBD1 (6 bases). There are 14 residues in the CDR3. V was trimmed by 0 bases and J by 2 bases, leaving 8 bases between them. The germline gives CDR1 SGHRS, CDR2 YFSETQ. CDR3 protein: CASSLGQAQETQYF. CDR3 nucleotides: TGCGCCAGCAGCTTGGGACAGGCGCAAGAGACCCAGTACTTC.

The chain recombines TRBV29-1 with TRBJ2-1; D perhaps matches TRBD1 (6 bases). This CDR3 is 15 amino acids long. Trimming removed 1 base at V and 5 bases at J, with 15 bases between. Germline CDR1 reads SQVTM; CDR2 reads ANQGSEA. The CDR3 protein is CSVEVMGAFDNEQFF. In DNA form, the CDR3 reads TGCAGCGTTGAAGTTATGGGGGCGTTCGACAATGAGCAGTTCTTC.

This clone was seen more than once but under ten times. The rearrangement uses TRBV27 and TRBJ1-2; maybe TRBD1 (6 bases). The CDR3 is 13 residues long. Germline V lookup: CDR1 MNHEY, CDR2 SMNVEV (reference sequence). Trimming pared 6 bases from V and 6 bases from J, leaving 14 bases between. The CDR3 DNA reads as TGTGCCAGCAGGACGCAGGGGACGGATGGCTACACCTTC. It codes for CASRTQGTDGYTF.

The CDR3 reads CASSPPLSRAVYNEQFF. The DNA of the CDR3 is TGCGCCAGCAGCCCCCCTCTATCCAGGGCGGTCTACAATGAGCAGTTCTTC. The chain employs TRBV5-1 and TRBJ2-1; the D gene is possibly TRBD1 (5 bases). V shed 4 bases and J shed 3 bases, with 20 bases lying between them. This CDR3 spans 17 amino acids. Per the germline V gene, CDR1 is SGHRS and CDR2 is YFSETQ.